The entry below gives a single TCR beta chain sequence along with its context. The entry originates in a study of blood T cell repertoires in COVID-19. In the authors' workflow: Reference gene primer amplification in the assay estimated nucleated cell counts. Sequencing used immunoSEQ multiplex PCR; TCRdb keeps in-frame clones, though not all of them. D and trimming come from the DNA, and the V and J calls and clone size come from that table. The sample has around 200,000 clones, about 85% seen once. The CDR3 runs to 14 residues. From germline, CDR1 is SQVTM and CDR2 ANQGSEA. V lost 5 bases and J 0 bases, leaving 14 bases between the germline ends.

The origin of this receptor is a man in his forties or fifties with acute or convalescent COVID-19. The chain combines TRBV29-1 with TRBJ2-7; possible D gene TRBD1, 6 bases. Sequences were obtained from peripheral blood. The CDR3 nucleotides read TGCAGCGTTAAAAGACAGGACCTCTCCTACGAGCAGTACTTC. Its protein product is CSVKRQDLSYEQYF.